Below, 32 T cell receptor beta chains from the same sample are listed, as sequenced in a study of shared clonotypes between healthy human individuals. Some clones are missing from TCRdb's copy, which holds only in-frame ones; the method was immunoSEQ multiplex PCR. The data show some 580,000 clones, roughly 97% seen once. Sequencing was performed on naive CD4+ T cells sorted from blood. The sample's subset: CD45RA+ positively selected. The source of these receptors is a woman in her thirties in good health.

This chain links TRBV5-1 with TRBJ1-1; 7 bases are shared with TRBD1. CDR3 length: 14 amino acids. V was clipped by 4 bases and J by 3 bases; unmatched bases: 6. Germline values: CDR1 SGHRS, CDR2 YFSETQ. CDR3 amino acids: CASSPTGAHTEAFF. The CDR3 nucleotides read TGCGCCAGCAGCCCCACAGGGGCGCACACTGAAGCTTTCTTT.

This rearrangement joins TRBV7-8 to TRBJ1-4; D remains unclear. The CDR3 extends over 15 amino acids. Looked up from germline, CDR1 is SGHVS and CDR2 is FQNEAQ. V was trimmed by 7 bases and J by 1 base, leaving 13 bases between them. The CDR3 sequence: CASTSSRVTNEKLFF. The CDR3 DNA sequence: TGTGCCAGCACTTCTAGTAGGGTAACTAATGAAAAACTGTTTTTT.

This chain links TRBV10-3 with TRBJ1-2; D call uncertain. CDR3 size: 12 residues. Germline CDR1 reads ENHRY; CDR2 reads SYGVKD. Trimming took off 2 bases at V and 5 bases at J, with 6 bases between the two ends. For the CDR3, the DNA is TGTGCCATCAGTGAGGGCAGTTATGGCTACACCTTC. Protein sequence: CAISEGSYGYTF.

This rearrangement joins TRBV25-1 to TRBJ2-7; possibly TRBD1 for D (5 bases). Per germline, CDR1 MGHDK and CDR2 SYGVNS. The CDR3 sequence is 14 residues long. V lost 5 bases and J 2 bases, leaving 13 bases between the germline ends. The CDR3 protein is CASSFTGSTYEQYF. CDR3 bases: TGTGCCAGCAGTTTTACAGGATCTACCTACGAGCAGTACTTC.

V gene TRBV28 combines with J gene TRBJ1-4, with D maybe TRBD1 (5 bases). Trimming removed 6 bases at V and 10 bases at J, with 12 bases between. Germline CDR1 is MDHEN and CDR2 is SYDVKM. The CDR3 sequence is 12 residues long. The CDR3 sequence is CASRGLRGKLFF. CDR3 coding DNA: TGTGCCAGCAGGGGACTTAGGGGAAAACTGTTTTTT.

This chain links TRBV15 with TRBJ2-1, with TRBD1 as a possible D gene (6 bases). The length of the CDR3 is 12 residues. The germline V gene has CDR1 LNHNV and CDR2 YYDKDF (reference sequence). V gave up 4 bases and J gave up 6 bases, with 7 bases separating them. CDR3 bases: TGTGCCACCAGCAAACAGGGCAATGAGCAGTTCTTC. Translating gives CATSKQGNEQFF.

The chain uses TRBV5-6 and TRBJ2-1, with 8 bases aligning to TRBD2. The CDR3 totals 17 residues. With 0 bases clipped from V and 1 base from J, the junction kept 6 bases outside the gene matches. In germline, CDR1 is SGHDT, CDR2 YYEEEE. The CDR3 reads CASSLEVGRESYNEQFF. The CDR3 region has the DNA TGTGCCAGCAGCTTGGAAGTCGGGAGGGAGTCCTACAATGAGCAGTTCTTC.

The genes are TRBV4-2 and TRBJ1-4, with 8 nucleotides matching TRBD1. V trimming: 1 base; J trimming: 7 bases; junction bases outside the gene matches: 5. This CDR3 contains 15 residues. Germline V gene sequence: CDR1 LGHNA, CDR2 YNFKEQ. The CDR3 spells CASSQGQGQGEKLFF. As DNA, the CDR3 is TGTGCCAGCAGCCAAGGACAGGGGCAGGGTGAAAAACTGTTTTTT.

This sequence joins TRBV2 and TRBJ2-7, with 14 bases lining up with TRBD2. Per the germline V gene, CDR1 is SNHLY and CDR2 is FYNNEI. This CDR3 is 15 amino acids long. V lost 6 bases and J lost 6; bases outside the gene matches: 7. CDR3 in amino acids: CASSHPGLAGVEQYF. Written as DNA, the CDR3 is TGTGCCAGCAGCCATCCGGGACTAGCGGGAGTCGAGCAGTACTTC.

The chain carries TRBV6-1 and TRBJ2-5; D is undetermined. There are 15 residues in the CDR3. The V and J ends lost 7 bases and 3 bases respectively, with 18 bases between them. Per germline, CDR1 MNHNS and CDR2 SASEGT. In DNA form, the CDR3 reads TGTGCCAGCACCCCTCTTTTAGGCCCCGAAGAGACCCAGTACTTC. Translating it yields CASTPLLGPEETQYF.

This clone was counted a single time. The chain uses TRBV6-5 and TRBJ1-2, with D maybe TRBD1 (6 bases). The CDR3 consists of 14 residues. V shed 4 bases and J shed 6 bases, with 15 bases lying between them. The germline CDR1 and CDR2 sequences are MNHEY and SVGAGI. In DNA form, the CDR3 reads TGTGCCAGCAGTTCCACCGGGACACCCGATGGCTACACCTTC. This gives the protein CASSSTGTPDGYTF.

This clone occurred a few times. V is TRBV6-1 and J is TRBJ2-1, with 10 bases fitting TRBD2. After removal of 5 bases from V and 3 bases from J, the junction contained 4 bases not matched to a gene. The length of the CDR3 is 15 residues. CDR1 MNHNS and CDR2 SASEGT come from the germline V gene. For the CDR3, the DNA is TGTGCCAGCAGTCTCGGACTAGCGGTCTACAATGAGCAGTTCTTC. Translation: CASSLGLAVYNEQFF.

CDR3 protein: CATSSAFGYEQYF. CDR3 DNA sequence: TGTGCCACCAGCTCCGCGTTTGGATACGAGCAGTACTTC. This chain uses TRBV15 with TRBJ2-7; D call uncertain. The CDR3 loop spans 13 amino acids. The germline V and J ends were trimmed by 5 bases and 4 bases, with 12 bases remaining between them. Looked up from germline, CDR1 is LNHNV and CDR2 is YYDKDF (reference sequence).

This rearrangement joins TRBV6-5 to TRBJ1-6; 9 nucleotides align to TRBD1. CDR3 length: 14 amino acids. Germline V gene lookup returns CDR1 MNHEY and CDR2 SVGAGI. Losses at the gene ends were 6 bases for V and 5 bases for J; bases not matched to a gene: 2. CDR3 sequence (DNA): TGTGCCAGCAGCCGACAGGGGGATAATTCACCCCTCCACTTT. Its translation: CASSRQGDNSPLHF.

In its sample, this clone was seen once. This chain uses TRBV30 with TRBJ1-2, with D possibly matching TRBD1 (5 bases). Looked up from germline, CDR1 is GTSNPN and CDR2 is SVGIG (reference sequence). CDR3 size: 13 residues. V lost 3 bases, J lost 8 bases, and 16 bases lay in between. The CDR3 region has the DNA TGTGCCTGGAGCCGGACACCTAACGTAGGCTACACCTTC. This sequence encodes CAWSRTPNVGYTF.

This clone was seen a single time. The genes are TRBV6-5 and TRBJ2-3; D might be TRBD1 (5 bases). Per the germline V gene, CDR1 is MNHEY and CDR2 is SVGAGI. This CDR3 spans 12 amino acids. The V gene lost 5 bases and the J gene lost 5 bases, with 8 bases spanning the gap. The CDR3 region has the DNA TGTGCCAGCAGTGCCCAGGGAGATACGCAGTATTTT. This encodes CASSAQGDTQYF.

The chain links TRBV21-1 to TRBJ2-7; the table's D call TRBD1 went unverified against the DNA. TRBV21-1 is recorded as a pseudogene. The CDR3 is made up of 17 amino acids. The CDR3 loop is CASSPNRGQGASYEQYF. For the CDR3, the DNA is TGTGCCAGCAGCCCAAACAGGGGGCAGGGGGCTTCCTACGAGCAGTACTTC.

The CDR3 region is CASSVEGNEQYF. The CDR3 DNA sequence: TGTGCCAGCAGTGTAGAAGGAAACGAGCAGTACTTC. The J gene is TRBJ2-7, the V gene TRBV6-1, with D unclear. This CDR3 contains 12 residues. CDR1 and CDR2 (germline): MNHNS, SASEGT. The V gene lost 4 bases and the J gene lost 5 bases, with 9 bases spanning the gap.

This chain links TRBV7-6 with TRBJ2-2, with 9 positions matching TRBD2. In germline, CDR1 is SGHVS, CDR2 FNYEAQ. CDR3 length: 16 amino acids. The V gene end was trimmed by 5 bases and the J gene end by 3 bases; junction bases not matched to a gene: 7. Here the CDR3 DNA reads TGTGCCAGCAGCCCTTTAGCGGGAGCGGACACCGGGGAGCTGTTTTTT. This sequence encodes CASSPLAGADTGELFF.

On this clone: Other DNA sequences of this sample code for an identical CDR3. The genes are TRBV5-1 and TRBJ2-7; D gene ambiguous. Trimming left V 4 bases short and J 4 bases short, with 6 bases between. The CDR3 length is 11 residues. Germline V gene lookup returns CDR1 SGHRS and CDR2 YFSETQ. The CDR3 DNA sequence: TGCGCCAGCAGCCAAGGGTACGAGCAGTACTTC. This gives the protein CASSQGYEQYF.

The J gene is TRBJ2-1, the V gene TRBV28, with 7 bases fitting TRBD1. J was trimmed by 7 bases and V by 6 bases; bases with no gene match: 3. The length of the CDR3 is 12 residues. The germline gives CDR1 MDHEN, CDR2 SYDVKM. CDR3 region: CASRTGRNEQFF. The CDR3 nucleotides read TGTGCCAGCAGGACAGGGAGAAATGAGCAGTTCTTC.

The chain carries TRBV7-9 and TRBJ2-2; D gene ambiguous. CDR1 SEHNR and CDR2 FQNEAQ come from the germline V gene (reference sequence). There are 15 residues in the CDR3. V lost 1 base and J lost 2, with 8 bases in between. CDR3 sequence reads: CASSLERVNTGELFF. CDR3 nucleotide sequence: TGTGCCAGCAGCTTAGAACGGGTCAACACCGGGGAGCTGTTTTTT.

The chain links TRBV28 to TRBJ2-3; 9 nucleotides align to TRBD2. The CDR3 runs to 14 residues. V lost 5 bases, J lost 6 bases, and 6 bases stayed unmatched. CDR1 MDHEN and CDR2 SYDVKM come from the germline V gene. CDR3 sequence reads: CASSPSGRRDTQYF. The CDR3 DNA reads TGTGCCAGCAGTCCGAGCGGGAGGAGGGATACGCAGTATTTT. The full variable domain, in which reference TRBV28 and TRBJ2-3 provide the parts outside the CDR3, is DVKVTQSSRYLVKRTGEKVFLECVQDMDHENMFWYRQDPGLGLRLIYFSYDVKMKEKGDIPEGYSVSREKKERFSLILESASTNQTSMYLCASSPSGRRDTQYFGPGTRLTVL.

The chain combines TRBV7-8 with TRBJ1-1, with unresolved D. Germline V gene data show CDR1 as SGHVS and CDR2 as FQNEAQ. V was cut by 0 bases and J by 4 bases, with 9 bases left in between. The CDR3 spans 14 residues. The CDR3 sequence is CASSLAGWGTEAFF. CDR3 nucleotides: TGTGCCAGCAGCTTAGCGGGATGGGGCACTGAAGCTTTCTTT. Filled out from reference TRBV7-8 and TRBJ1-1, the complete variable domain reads GAGVSQSPRYKVAKRGQDVALRCDPISGHVSLFWYQQALGQGPEFLTYFQNEAQLDKSGLPSDRFFAERPEGSVSTLKIQRTQQEDSAVYLCASSLAGWGTEAFFGQGTRLTVV.

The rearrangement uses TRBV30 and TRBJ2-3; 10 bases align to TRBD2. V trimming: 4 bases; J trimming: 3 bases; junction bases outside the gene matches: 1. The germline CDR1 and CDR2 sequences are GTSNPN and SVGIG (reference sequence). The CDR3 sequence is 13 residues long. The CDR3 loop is CAWTSGRTDTQYF. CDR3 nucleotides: TGTGCCTGGACTAGCGGGAGAACAGATACGCAGTATTTT.

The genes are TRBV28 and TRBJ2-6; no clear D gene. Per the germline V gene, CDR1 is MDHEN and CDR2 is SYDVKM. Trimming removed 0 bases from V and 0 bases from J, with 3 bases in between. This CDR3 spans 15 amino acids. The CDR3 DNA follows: TGTGCCAGCAGTTTATGGGGCTCTGGGGCCAACGTCCTGACTTTC. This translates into CASSLWGSGANVLTF.

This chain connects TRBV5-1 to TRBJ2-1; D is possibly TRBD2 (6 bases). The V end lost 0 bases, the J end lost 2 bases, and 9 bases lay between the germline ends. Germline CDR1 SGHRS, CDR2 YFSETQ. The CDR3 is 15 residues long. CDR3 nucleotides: TGCGCCAGCAGCTTGGTTAGCGGACCCTACAATGAGCAGTTCTTC. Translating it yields CASSLVSGPYNEQFF.

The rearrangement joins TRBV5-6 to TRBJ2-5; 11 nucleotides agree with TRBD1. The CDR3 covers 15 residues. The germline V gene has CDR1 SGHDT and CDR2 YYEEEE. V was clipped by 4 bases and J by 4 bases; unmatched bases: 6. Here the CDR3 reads CASSVRGTGGETQYF. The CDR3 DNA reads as TGTGCCAGCAGCGTCCGCGGGACAGGGGGAGAGACCCAGTACTTC.

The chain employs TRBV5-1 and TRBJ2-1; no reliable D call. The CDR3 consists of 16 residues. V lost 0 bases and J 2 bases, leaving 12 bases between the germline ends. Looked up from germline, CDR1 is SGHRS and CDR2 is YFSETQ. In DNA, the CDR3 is TGCGCCAGCAGCTTGGATGAGTTAGTCCCCTACAATGAGCAGTTCTTC. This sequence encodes CASSLDELVPYNEQFF.

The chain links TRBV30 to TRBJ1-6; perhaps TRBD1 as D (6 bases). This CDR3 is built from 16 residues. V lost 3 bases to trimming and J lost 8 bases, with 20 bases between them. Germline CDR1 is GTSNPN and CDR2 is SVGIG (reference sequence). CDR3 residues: CAWRIDRSPVHSPLHF. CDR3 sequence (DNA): TGTGCCTGGAGGATCGACAGGTCCCCCGTCCATTCACCCCTCCACTTT.

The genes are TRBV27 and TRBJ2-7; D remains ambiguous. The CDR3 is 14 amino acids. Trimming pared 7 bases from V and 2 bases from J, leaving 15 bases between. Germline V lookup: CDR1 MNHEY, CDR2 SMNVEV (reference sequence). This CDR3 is CASTPLARTYEQYF. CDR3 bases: TGTGCCAGCACCCCGCTGGCCAGGACCTACGAGCAGTACTTC.

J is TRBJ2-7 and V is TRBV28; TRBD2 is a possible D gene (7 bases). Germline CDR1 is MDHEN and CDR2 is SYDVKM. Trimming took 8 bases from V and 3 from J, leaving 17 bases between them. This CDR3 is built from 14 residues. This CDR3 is CASWGAGVGYEQYF. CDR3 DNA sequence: TGTGCCAGCTGGGGGGCGGGAGTAGGCTACGAGCAGTACTTC.